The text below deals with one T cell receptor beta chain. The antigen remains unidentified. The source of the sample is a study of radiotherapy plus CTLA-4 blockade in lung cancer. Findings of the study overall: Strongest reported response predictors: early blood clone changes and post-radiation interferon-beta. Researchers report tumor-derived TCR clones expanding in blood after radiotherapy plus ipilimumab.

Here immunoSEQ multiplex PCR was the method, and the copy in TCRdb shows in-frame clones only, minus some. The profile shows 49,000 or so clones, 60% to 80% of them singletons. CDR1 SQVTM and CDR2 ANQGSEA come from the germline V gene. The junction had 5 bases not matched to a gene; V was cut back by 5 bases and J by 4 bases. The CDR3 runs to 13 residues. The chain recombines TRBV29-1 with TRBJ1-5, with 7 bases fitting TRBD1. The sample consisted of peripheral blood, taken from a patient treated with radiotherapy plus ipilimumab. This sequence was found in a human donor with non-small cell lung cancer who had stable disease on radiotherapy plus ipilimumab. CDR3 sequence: CSVLGQPNQPQHF. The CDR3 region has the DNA TGCAGCGTTCTGGGACAGCCAAATCAGCCCCAGCATTTT. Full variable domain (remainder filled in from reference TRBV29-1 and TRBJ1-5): SAVISQKPSRDICQRGTSLTIQCQVDSQVTMMFWYRQQPGQSLTLIATANQGSEATYESGFVIDKFPISRPNLTFSTLTVSNMSPEDSSIYLCSVLGQPNQPQHFGDGTRLSIL.